One TCR beta chain is described in this entry. The antigen is undetermined. This sample was included in a study of cytomegalovirus exposure and HLA in healthy donors. Across the whole study: A prior study identified 110 million or so unique TCR beta sequences from about 180 million T cells. Across some 400 genotyped donors, approximately 81% landed in the Caucasian-associated ancestry cluster.

PCR involved 60 Vbeta and 13 Jbeta primers. The table came from immunoSEQ multiplex PCR; TCRdb's copy has only in-frame clones and leaves some out. The listing records 140,000 to 150,000 clones. Study-level points and caveats: With high specificity and sensitivity, the classifier reportedly diagnosed cytomegalovirus status. TCR beta sequences reportedly predicted the HLA-A and HLA-B alleles of most subjects accurately.

This receptor was obtained from a woman between 45 and 60 years old in good health and CMV-seronegative. The sample taken for sequencing was PBMCs.

DNA for the CDR3: TGTGCCAGCAGTGAATATAACCAGGGTCAAGAGACCCAGTACTTC. It encodes CASSEYNQGQETQYF. The chain joins TRBV6-1 to TRBJ2-5, with D maybe TRBD1 (5 bases). Germline-derived CDR1 and CDR2 are MNHNS and SASEGT. V lost 2 bases, J lost 2 bases, and 12 bases lay in between. The CDR3 has 15 residues.